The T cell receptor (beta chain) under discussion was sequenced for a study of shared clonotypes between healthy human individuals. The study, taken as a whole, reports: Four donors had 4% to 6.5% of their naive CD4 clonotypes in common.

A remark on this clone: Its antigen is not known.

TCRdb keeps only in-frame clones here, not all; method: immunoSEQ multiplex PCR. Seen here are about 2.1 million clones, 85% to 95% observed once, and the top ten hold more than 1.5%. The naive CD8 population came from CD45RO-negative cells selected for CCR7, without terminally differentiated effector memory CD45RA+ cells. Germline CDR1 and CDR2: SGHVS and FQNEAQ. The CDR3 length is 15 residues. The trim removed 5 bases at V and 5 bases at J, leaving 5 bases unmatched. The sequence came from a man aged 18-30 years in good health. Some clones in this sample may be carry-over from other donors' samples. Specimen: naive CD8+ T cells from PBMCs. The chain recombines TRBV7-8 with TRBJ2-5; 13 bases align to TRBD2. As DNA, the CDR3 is TGTGCCAGCAGCAGGACTAGCGGGAGATCCGAGACCCAGTACTTC. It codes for CASSRTSGRSETQYF.